This TCR beta chain was identified in a study of OX40 agonist ivuxolimab in advanced cancers. The table came from immunoSEQ multiplex PCR; TCRdb's copy has only in-frame clones and leaves some out. The sample lists about 90,000 clones, approximately 88% seen once, with approximately 1.5% in the top ten. CDR1 and CDR2 from the germline V gene are SGHAT and FQNNGV. The CDR3 has 15 amino acids. The ends were cut back, 5 bases at V and 3 bases at J, with 14 bases in the middle. The receptor comes from an adult with an advanced solid tumor such as melanoma, head and neck, liver or kidney cancer. This specimen was CD4+ or CD8+ T cells sorted from blood, taken in a trial of the OX40 agonist ivuxolimab. The V and J genes are TRBV11-2 and TRBJ1-5; D is possibly TRBD1 (5 bases). CDR3 nucleotide sequence: TGTGCCAGCAGCCGATTCGGGACCATCAATCAGCCCCAGCATTTT. Protein: CASSRFGTINQPQHF.